This T cell receptor (beta chain) was obtained from a study of CD8 T cells in ankylosing spondylitis. Overall study results and limits: Clones tied to disease were said to be significantly enriched in matched ankylosing spondylitis synovial fluid. A CD8+ phenotype characterized the disease-linked clones, which were relatively rare in peripheral blood. Ankylosing spondylitis blood seemed to carry a telltale TCR beta motif made of eight highly homologous variants.

V shed 1 base and J shed 9 bases, with 13 bases lying between them. This CDR3 is built from 14 residues. The germline V gene has CDR1 DFQATT and CDR2 SNEGSKA (reference sequence). TCR beta libraries were made by quantitative 5'-RACE with molecular barcodes. Each CDR3 protein is one row after TCRdb ran MiXCR on the 5' RACE reads. Here the sample spans 350,000 to 550,000 distinct CDR3 sequences, roughly 25% being singletons. This clonotype was observed a few times. Its antigen is undetermined. Sequencing was performed on blood, either unsorted or a sorted T cell fraction (not recorded which). The clonotype comes from a male donor with ankylosing spondylitis. The V and J genes are TRBV20-1 and TRBJ1-6; D gene uncertain. CDR3: CSARGRPFGSPLHF. The CDR3 DNA reads as TGCAGTGCTAGAGGCAGGCCCTTCGGTTCACCCCTCCACTTT.